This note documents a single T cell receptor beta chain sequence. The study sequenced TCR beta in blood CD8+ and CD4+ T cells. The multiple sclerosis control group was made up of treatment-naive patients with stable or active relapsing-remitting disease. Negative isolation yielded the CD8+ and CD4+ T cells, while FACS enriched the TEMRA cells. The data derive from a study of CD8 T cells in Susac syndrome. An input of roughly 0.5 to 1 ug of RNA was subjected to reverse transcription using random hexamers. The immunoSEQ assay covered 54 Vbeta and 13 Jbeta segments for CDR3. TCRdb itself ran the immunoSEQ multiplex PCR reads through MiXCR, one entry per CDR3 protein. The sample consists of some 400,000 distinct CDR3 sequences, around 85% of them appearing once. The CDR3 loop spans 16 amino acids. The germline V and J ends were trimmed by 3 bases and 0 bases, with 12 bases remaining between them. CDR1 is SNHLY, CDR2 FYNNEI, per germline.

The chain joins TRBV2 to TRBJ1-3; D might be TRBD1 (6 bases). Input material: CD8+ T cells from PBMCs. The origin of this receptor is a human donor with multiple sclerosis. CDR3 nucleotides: TGTGCCAGCAGTGAGTACAGGGTATACTCTGGAAACACCATATATTTT. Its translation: CASSEYRVYSGNTIYF. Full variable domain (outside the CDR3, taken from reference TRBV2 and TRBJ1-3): EPEVTQTPSHQVTQMGQEVILRCVPISNHLYFYWYRQILGQKVEFLVSFYNNEISEKSEIFDDQFSVERPDGSNFTLKIRSTKLEDSAMYFCASSEYRVYSGNTIYFGEGSWLTVV.